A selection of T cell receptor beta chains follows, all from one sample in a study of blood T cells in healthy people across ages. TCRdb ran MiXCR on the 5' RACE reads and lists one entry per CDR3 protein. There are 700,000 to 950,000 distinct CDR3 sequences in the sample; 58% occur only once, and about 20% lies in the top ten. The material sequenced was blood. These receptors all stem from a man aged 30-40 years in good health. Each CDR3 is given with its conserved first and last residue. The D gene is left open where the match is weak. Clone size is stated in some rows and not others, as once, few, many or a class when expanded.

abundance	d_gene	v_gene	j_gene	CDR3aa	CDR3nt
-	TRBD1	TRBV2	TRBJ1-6	CASTTGATNSPLHF	TGTGCCAGCACGACAGGGGCGACTAATTCACCCCTCCACTTT
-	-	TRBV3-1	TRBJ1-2	CASSHRDGNGYTF	TGTGCCAGCAGCCACCGAGACGGGAATGGCTACACCTTC
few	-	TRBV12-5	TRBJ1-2	CASGLVVGDRDYGYTF	TGTGCTAGTGGTTTGGTAGTGGGGGATAGGGACTATGGCTACACCTTC
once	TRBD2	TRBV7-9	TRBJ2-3	CASSLRLAGVSSDTQYF	TGTGCCAGCAGCTTACGCCTAGCGGGAGTAAGTTCGGATACGCAGTATTTT
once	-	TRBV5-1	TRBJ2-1	CASRNSAYNEQFF	TGCGCCAGCAGGAATAGCGCCTACAATGAGCAGTTCTTC
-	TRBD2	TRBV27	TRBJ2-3	CASSLSWTSVSTDTQYF	TGTGCCAGCAGTTTATCCTGGACTAGCGTCAGCACAGATACGCAGTATTTT
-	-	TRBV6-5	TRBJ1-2	CASSYSEWEGGYTF	TGTGCCAGCAGTTACTCTGAGTGGGAAGGAGGCTACACCTTC
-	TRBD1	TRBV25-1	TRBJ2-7	CASSQLKTGVYEQYF	TGTGCCAGCAGTCAACTAAAAACAGGGGTCTACGAGCAGTACTTC
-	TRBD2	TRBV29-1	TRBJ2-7	CSVGGQAGVNEQYF	TGCAGCGTTGGCGGCCAAGCGGGAGTTAACGAGCAGTACTTC
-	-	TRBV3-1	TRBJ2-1	CASSETQGSYNEQFF	TGTGCCAGCAGCGAAACACAGGGTTCGTACAATGAGCAGTTCTTC
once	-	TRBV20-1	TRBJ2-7	CSARVVGGADYEQYF	TGCAGTGCTAGAGTAGTTGGGGGGGCGGACTACGAGCAGTACTTC
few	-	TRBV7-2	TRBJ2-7	CASSFQDIGEQYF	TGTGCCAGCAGCTTTCAGGACATAGGCGAGCAGTACTTC
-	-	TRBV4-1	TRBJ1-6	CASSQELRSSYNSPLHF	TGCGCCAGCAGCCAAGAACTCAGAAGCTCCTATAATTCACCCCTCCACTTT
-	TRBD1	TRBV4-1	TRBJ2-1	CASSHEPPEVGQVIRASYNEQFF	TGCGCCAGCAGCCACGAGCCCCCAGAGGTCGGACAGGTCATTCGGGCCTCCTACAATGAGCAGTTCTTC
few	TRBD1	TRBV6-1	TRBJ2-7	CASASPGTGFYEQYF	TGTGCCAGCGCTAGCCCCGGGACAGGGTTCTACGAGCAGTACTTC
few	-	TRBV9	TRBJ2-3	CASSVVSDFLRGTQYF	TGTGCCAGCAGCGTAGTATCGGACTTCCTCAGGGGTACGCAGTATTTT
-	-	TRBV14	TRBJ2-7	CASSHTTGPSEQYF	TGTGCCAGCAGCCACACAACGGGGCCCTCCGAGCAGTACTTC
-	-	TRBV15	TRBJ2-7	CATSRVYGTYEQYF	TGTGCCACCAGCAGAGTCTATGGGACCTACGAGCAGTACTTC
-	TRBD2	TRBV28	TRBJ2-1	CASSLGLAEGRQFF	TGTGCCAGCAGTTTAGGACTAGCGGAGGGAAGGCAGTTCTTC
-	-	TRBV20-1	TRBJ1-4	CSTIVSTNEKLFF	TGCAGTACCATAGTGTCAACTAATGAAAAACTGTTTTTT
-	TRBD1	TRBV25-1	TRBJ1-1	CASSEWDRAYTEAFF	TGTGCCAGCAGTGAATGGGACAGGGCTTACACTGAAGCTTTCTTT
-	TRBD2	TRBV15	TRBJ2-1	CATSRDGVAGPYNEQFF	TGTGCCACCAGCAGAGATGGCGTAGCGGGACCCTACAATGAGCAGTTCTTC
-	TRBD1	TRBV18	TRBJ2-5	CASSSLSPTGAGETQYF	TGTGCCAGCTCATCACTGTCCCCGACAGGGGCTGGGGAGACCCAGTACTTC
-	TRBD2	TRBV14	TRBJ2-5	CASSEREGLNEQYF	TGTGCCAGCAGCGAGCGGGAGGGCCTTAATGAGCAGTACTTC
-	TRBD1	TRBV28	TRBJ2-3	CASRSGTGYFPSDTQYF	TGTGCCAGCAGATCCGGGACAGGTTACTTTCCCTCAGATACGCAGTATTTT
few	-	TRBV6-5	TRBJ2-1	CASRSNNEQFF	TGTGCCAGCAGGTCGAACAATGAGCAGTTCTTC
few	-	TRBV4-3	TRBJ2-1	CASSQGGGAGINNEQFF	TGCGCCAGCAGCCAAGGGGGGGGCGCGGGAATTAACAATGAGCAGTTCTTC
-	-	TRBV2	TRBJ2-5	CASGTYTKETQYF	TGTGCCAGCGGTACATACACAAAGGAGACCCAGTACTTC
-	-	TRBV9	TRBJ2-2	CASSVEGWTGELFF	TGTGCCAGCAGCGTAGAAGGGTGGACCGGGGAGCTGTTTTTT
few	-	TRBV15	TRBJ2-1	CATSRYEAYNEQFF	TGTGCCACCAGCAGATATGAAGCCTACAATGAGCAGTTCTTC
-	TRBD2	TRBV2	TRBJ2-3	CASSGGTSGSHTQYF	TGTGCCAGCAGTGGAGGTACTAGCGGTTCACATACGCAGTATTTT
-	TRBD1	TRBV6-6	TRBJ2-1	CASTRDRKQFF	TGTGCCAGCACCCGGGACAGAAAGCAGTTCTTC
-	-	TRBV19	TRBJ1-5	CASSILHGDGRPQHF	TGTGCCAGTAGTATTCTACACGGCGACGGTCGTCCCCAGCATTTT
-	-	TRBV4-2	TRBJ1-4	CASSQVGRGRGEKLFF	TGTGCCAGCAGCCAAGTGGGCAGGGGTAGAGGTGAAAAACTGTTTTTT